This is a list of T cell receptor beta chains from one sample in a study of CD8+CD57+ T cells in acquired aplastic anemia. MiXCR was run by TCRdb on the reads, yielding one entry per CDR3 protein. The sample yields 90,000 to 130,000 distinct CDR3 sequences, less than 65% seen once. The sequenced sample was sorted CD4+, CD8+, or CD8+CD57+ T cells (not recorded which) from PBMCs. These receptor sequences come from a human donor in good health, serving as a control. The CDR3 runs from the conserved cysteine through the conserved F or W. The D gene is left open where the match is weak. Clone size, where shown, is once, few, many, or a class for clones that have expanded.

D	J	size	V	CDR3	DNA
-	TRBJ2-6	-	TRBV6-1	CASMVRGANVLTF	TGTGCCAGCATGGTCCGAGGGGCCAACGTCCTGACTTTC
-	TRBJ1-2	-	TRBV7-9	CASSLVQGGYTF	TGTGCCAGCAGCTTAGTACAGGGCGGCTACACCTTC
-	TRBJ2-7	once	TRBV7-8	CASTTSSYEQYF	TGCGCCAGCACCACGAGCTCCTACGAGCAGTACTTC
TRBD1	TRBJ1-5	many	TRBV3-1	CASGTGGNQPQHF	TGTGCCAGCGGGACAGGGGGCAATCAGCCCCAGCATTTT
TRBD2	TRBJ2-2	many	TRBV7-9	CASSVSGGETGELFF	TGTGCCAGCAGCGTCAGCGGGGGGGAGACCGGGGAGCTGTTTTTT
-	TRBJ1-1	-	TRBV9	CASSAYQAEAFF	TGTGCCAGCAGCGCGTACCAGGCTGAAGCTTTCTTT
TRBD1	TRBJ1-1	many	TRBV9	CASSVGTGGNPEAFF	TGTGCCAGCAGCGTAGGAACAGGGGGAAACCCTGAAGCTTTCTTT
-	TRBJ2-5	-	TRBV19	CASSIRAVQETQYF	TGTGCCAGTAGTATTCGGGCCGTACAAGAGACCCAGTACTTC
TRBD1	TRBJ2-5	once	TRBV6-2/TRBV6-3	CASSYQGVRGETQYF	TGTGCCAGCAGTTACCAGGGGGTCCGAGGAGAGACCCAGTACTTC
TRBD1	TRBJ2-7	-	TRBV20-1	CSTKGTGYYEQYF	TGCAGTACAAAAGGGACAGGGTACTACGAGCAGTACTTC
-	TRBJ1-1	-	TRBV29-1	CSVVRVNTEAFF	TGCAGCGTTGTCAGGGTCAACACTGAAGCTTTCTTT
TRBD2	TRBJ2-3	-	TRBV5-4	CASSSGLAGSRTDTQYF	TGTGCCAGCAGCTCCGGACTAGCGGGGAGCCGCACAGATACGCAGTATTTT
-	TRBJ1-3	many	TRBV11-2	CASSLGVGENTIYF	TGTGCCAGCAGCTTGGGTGTGGGCGAAAACACCATATATTTT
TRBD2	TRBJ2-7	-	TRBV13	CASSLSGRAIDEQYF	TGTGCCAGCAGCCTAAGCGGGAGGGCCATCGACGAGCAGTACTTC
TRBD1	TRBJ1-2	-	TRBV7-2	CASSLGHAGGDGYTF	TGTGCCAGCAGCTTAGGGCACGCAGGGGGCGATGGCTACACCTTC
TRBD2	TRBJ2-3	-	TRBV6-1	CASSPLAGGRQDTQYF	TGTGCCAGCAGTCCTTTAGCGGGGGGACGCCAGGATACGCAGTATTTT